A selection of T cell receptor beta chains follows, all from one sample in a study of control samples from healthy donors and cancer patients. Using immunoSEQ multiplex PCR, the repertoire was profiled, and TCRdb retains in-frame clones only, with some absent. The sample carries about 92,000 clones, about four fifths recorded once. The sample was blood. The receptors stem from a woman in her fifties or sixties in good health. Both conserved end residues are part of each CDR3. A D gene is named only where the DNA matches it firmly. Clone size is shown for a subset of rows, as once, few, many or a class of expanded clone.

V,D,size,J,CDR3,DNA
TRBV6-6,.,.,TRBJ1-2,CASSYRGGYTF,TGTGCCAGCAGTTACCGGGGGGGCTACACCTTC
TRBV5-1,.,.,TRBJ2-5,CASRLLLLGDQETQYF,TGCGCCAGCAGACTTCTTTTATTGGGGGACCAAGAGACCCAGTACTTC
TRBV6-5,.,.,TRBJ2-4,CASSLRRDIQYF,TGTGCCAGCAGTTTAAGGCGAGACATTCAGTACTTC
TRBV7-2,.,.,TRBJ2-5,CASSTPRGGVWIETQYF,TGTGCCAGCAGCACCCCCCGCGGCGGGGTGTGGATAGAGACCCAGTACTTC
TRBV5-1,TRBD2,.,TRBJ2-7,CASSLGLAGGDQYF,TGCGCCAGCAGCTTGGGACTAGCGGGAGGAGACCAGTACTTC
TRBV5-1,TRBD2,.,TRBJ2-1,CASSEVAGEYEQFF,TGCGCCAGCAGCGAGGTAGCGGGAGAGTATGAGCAGTTCTTC
TRBV27,.,.,TRBJ1-2,CASRRNTRDYGYTF,TGTGCCAGCAGGCGAAACACCCGAGACTATGGCTACACCTTC
TRBV27,TRBD2,.,TRBJ2-7,CASSLSSSGGYEQYF,TGTGCCAGCAGTTTATCGTCTAGCGGGGGGTACGAGCAGTACTTC
TRBV24-1,.,.,TRBJ2-4,CATSDKATAKNIQYF,TGTGCCACCAGTGATAAGGCGACGGCCAAAAACATTCAGTACTTC
TRBV28,.,.,TRBJ1-5,CASSFLGGFGNQPQHF,TGTGCCAGCAGTTTTCTGGGCGGGTTCGGCAATCAGCCCCAGCATTTT
TRBV12-5,.,.,TRBJ1-2,CASGYGEKRDGYTF,TGTGCTAGTGGGTATGGGGAGAAACGGGATGGCTACACCTTC
TRBV2,.,.,TRBJ1-2,CASSREGGYTF,TGTGCCAGCAGCCGGGAGGGTGGCTACACCTTC
TRBV12-5,TRBD1,.,TRBJ2-2,CASGLEGAVGGELFF,TGTGCTAGTGGTTTGGAGGGGGCAGTTGGCGGGGAGCTGTTTTTT
TRBV3-1/TRBV3-2,TRBD1,.,TRBJ2-4,CASRVTGVDIQYF,TGTGCCAGCAGAGTCACAGGGGTAGACATTCAGTACTTC
TRBV6-2/TRBV6-3,TRBD1,.,TRBJ1-2,CASSQQGYNYGYTF,TGTGCCAGCAGTCAACAGGGGTACAACTATGGCTACACCTTC
TRBV6-5,TRBD1,.,TRBJ2-7,CASSTTGAVEQYF,TGTGCCAGCAGCACGACAGGGGCGGTCGAGCAGTACTTC
TRBV6-2/TRBV6-3,.,.,TRBJ1-5,CASSWLSQRSNQPQHF,TGTGCCAGTAGTTGGCTTTCCCAACGGAGCAATCAGCCCCAGCATTTT
TRBV18,TRBD2,.,TRBJ2-7,CASSPPGVAGGREQYF,TGTGCCAGCTCACCCCCCGGGGTAGCGGGGGGGCGAGAGCAGTACTTC
TRBV7-9,.,.,TRBJ2-7,CASSLGALEIYEQYF,TGTGCCAGCAGCTTAGGGGCATTGGAGATCTACGAGCAGTACTTC
TRBV10-1,.,.,TRBJ2-7,CASSEPGYEQYF,TGCGCCAGCAGTGAACCCGGCTACGAGCAGTACTTC
TRBV9,.,.,TRBJ1-6,CASSASSAGDSPLHF,TGTGCCAGCAGCGCTTCATCGGCGGGGGATTCACCCCTCCACTTT
TRBV19,.,.,TRBJ1-3,CASSIAGNPGNTIYF,TGTGCCAGTAGTATAGCGGGCAATCCCGGAAACACCATATATTTT
TRBV6-2/TRBV6-3,TRBD1,.,TRBJ1-1,CASSRDRGSGAFF,TGTGCCAGCAGCCGGGACAGGGGGTCGGGAGCTTTCTTT
TRBV19,TRBD1,.,TRBJ1-1,CASSPLTGGAFMNTEAFF,TGTGCCAGTAGCCCCCTGACAGGGGGCGCGTTCATGAACACTGAAGCTTTCTTT
TRBV6-5,.,.,TRBJ2-5,CASGQPWETQYF,TGTGCCAGCGGGCAACCATGGGAGACCCAGTACTTC
TRBV7-6,.,.,TRBJ2-7,CASSPSGVQDEQYF,TGTGCCAGCAGCCCCTCGGGGGTCCAGGACGAGCAGTACTTC
TRBV7-2,.,.,TRBJ1-5,CASSLAGADQPQHF,TGTGCCAGCAGCTTAGCGGGGGCGGATCAGCCCCAGCATTTT
TRBV3-1/TRBV3-2,.,.,TRBJ2-2,CASSDSGLAGELFF,TGTGCCAGCAGCGACTCAGGGCTAGCGGGGGAGCTGTTTTTT
TRBV24-1,TRBD2,.,TRBJ2-3,CATSDPREGTTQYF,TGTGCCACCAGTGACCCCCGGGAGGGAACTACGCAGTATTTT
TRBV18,TRBD1,few,TRBJ1-6,CASSLRTGGDSPLHF,TGTGCCAGCTCACTAAGGACAGGGGGCGATTCACCCCTCCACTTT
TRBV24-1,TRBD1,.,TRBJ1-5,CATSDPQGARDNQPQHF,TGTGCCACCAGTGATCCACAGGGGGCGAGGGACAATCAGCCCCAGCATTTT
TRBV20-1,.,.,TRBJ1-5,CSAGPGQPQHF,TGCAGTGCAGGGCCCGGCCAGCCCCAGCATTTT
TRBV28,TRBD1,.,TRBJ1-1,CASSSTPGQQNTEAFF,TGTGCCAGCAGTTCAACGCCGGGACAGCAGAACACTGAAGCTTTCTTT
TRBV6-5,.,.,TRBJ1-1,CASRNRASTEAFF,TGTGCCAGTAGGAACCGTGCTTCCACTGAAGCTTTCTTT
TRBV10-2,.,.,TRBJ1-6,CASKGRPNSPLHF,TGCGCCAGCAAGGGGCGACCTAATTCACCCCTCCACTTT
TRBV5-5,.,once,TRBJ1-2,CASSLGQATIYGYTF,TGTGCCAGCAGCTTGGGACAGGCGACTATTTATGGCTACACCTTC
TRBV3-1/TRBV3-2,.,.,TRBJ2-1,CASSQEVSSNEQFF,TGTGCCAGCAGCCAAGAGGTCTCCAGCAATGAGCAGTTCTTC
TRBV5-1,TRBD1,.,TRBJ1-1,CASRTRGQAFF,TGCGCCAGCAGGACAAGGGGGCAAGCTTTCTTT